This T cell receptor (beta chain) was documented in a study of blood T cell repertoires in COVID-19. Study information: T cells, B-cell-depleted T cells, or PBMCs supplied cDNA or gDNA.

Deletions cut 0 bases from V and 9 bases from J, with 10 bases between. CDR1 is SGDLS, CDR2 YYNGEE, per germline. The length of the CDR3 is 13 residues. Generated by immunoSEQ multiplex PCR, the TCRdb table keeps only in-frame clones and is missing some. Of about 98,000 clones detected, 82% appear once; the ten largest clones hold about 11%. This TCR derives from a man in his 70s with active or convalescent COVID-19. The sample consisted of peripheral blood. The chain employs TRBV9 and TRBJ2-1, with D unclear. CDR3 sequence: CASSVVSSGEQFF. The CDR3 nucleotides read TGTGCCAGCAGCGTAGTTTCGAGTGGTGAGCAGTTCTTC.